The 13 T cell receptor beta chains below all came from one sample that was sequenced in a study of blood T cell repertoires in COVID-19. Method: immunoSEQ multiplex PCR; TCRdb's copy keeps in-frame clones and lacks some. The data hold under 150,000 clones, with over 70% observed a single time. Sequenced material: peripheral blood. Every receptor here comes from a man in his fifties with acute or convalescent COVID-19.

The chain links TRBV7-2 to TRBJ1-5; TRBD1 matches 7 bases. V gave up 4 bases and J gave up 4 bases; unmatched junction bases: 7. CDR3 size: 15 residues. Germline CDR1 SGHTA, CDR2 FQGNSA. CDR3 DNA: TGTGCCAGCAGCTGGGGACAGCAACTTAATCAGCCCCAGCATTTT. Translated: CASSWGQQLNQPQHF.

This chain uses TRBV19 with TRBJ1-2, with 7 bases that match TRBD1. The CDR3 has 17 amino acids. CDR1 LNHDA and CDR2 SQIVND come from the germline V gene (reference sequence). J was trimmed by 7 bases and V by 4 bases; bases with no gene match: 18. The DNA of the CDR3 is TGTGCCAGTAGTACTCCCGTGTGGGACAGCCTGTTTTCTGGCTACACCTTC. This translates into CASSTPVWDSLFSGYTF. The full variable domain, its missing parts supplied by reference TRBV19 and TRBJ1-2, is DGGITQSPKYLFRKEGQNVTLSCEQNLNHDAMYWYRQDPGQGLRLIYYSQIVNDFQKGDIAEGYSVSREKKESFPLTVTSAQKNPTAFYLCASSTPVWDSLFSGYTFGSGTRLTVV.

The gene calls are TRBV6-1 and TRBJ2-7; 12 bases are shared with TRBD2. Losses at the gene ends were 0 bases for V and 6 bases for J; bases not matched to a gene: 9. This CDR3 has 17 residues. The germline V gene encodes CDR1 MNHNS and CDR2 SASEGT. The CDR3 loop reads CASSEASSGGAVCEQYV. DNA of the CDR3: TGTGCCAGCAGTGAAGCGTCTAGCGGGGGGGCGGTTTGCGAGCAGTACGTC.

The chain uses TRBV5-4 and TRBJ1-1, with 7 bases matching TRBD1. Germline assignment: CDR1 SGHNT and CDR2 YYREEE (reference sequence). Trimming at V came to 0 bases and at J to 1 base, leaving 9 bases not matched to a gene. CDR3 length: 17 residues. DNA for the CDR3: TGTGCCAGCAGCTTGGCCTTGCGCCGACAGGGGAACACTGAAGCTTTCTTT. Protein: CASSLALRRQGNTEAFF.

V is TRBV5-4 and J is TRBJ1-1; TRBD1 matches at 8 bases. Looked up from germline, CDR1 is SGHNT and CDR2 is YYREEE (reference sequence). After removal of 4 bases from V and 1 base from J, the junction contained 3 bases not matched to a gene. The CDR3 has 14 residues. Here the CDR3 reads CASSSGQGNTEAFF. In DNA form, the CDR3 reads TGTGCCAGCAGCAGTGGACAGGGGAACACTGAAGCTTTCTTT. The full variable domain, its missing parts supplied by reference TRBV5-4 and TRBJ1-1, is ETGVTQSPTHLIKTRGQQVTLRCSSQSGHNTVSWYQQALGQGPQFIFQYYREEENGRGNFPPRFSGLQFPNYSSELNVNALELDDSALYLCASSSGQGNTEAFFGQGTRLTVV.

The rearrangement joins TRBV7-9 to TRBJ1-1; unclear D gene. V was pared by 5 bases and J by 5 bases, with 9 bases between. Per germline, CDR1 SEHNR and CDR2 FQNEAQ (reference sequence). There are 12 residues in the CDR3. CDR3: CASSAPETEAFF. CDR3 nucleotides: TGTGCCAGCAGCGCCCCAGAAACTGAAGCTTTCTTT.

J is TRBJ1-5 and V is TRBV5-4; 7 nucleotides align to TRBD1. CDR1 SGHNT and CDR2 YYREEE come from the germline V gene (reference sequence). Germline trimming cut 0 bases from V and 3 bases from J; bases unmatched to any gene: 9. There are 17 residues in the CDR3. This CDR3 reads CASSLETGKAANQPQHF. Written as DNA, the CDR3 is TGTGCCAGCAGCTTGGAGACAGGGAAGGCCGCCAATCAGCCCCAGCATTTT.

The chain joins TRBV5-4 to TRBJ1-2, with 10 bases identical to TRBD1. Germline CDR1 reads SGHNT; CDR2 reads YYREEE (reference sequence). This CDR3 is 13 amino acids long. J gave up 5 bases and V 9 bases, and 7 bases lay outside the gene matches. The chain's CDR3 is CATRQGAGYGYTF. Written as DNA, the CDR3 is TGTGCCACACGACAGGGGGCGGGGTATGGCTACACCTTC.

This chain links TRBV29-1 with TRBJ2-7, with 11 bases matching TRBD2. This CDR3 comprises 15 residues. CDR1 and CDR2 (germline): SQVTM, ANQGSEA. J gave up 7 bases and V 2 bases, and 10 bases lay outside the gene matches. The CDR3, as DNA: TGCAGCGTTGAATTGACTAGCGGGACGTTTTATGAGCAGTACTTC. This gives the protein CSVELTSGTFYEQYF.

The V and J genes are TRBV9 and TRBJ2-1; D might be TRBD2 (8 bases). Germline V lookup: CDR1 SGDLS, CDR2 YYNGEE. This CDR3 has 17 amino acids. V was clipped by 4 bases and J by 1 base, with 18 bases between them. CDR3 bases: TGTGCCAGCAGCCCCAGGGGGGCGGGGGGATCCTACAATGAGCAGTTCTTC. Its translation: CASSPRGAGGSYNEQFF. Supplemented by reference TRBV9 and TRBJ2-1, the full variable domain reads DSGVTQTPKHLITATGQRVTLRCSPRSGDLSVYWYQQSLDQGLQFLIQYYNGEERAKGNILERFSAQQFPDLHSELNLSSLELGDSALYFCASSPRGAGGSYNEQFFGPGTRLTVL.

This chain links TRBV2 with TRBJ2-3, with a tentative D call TRBD2 (5 bases). In germline, CDR1 is SNHLY, CDR2 FYNNEI. This CDR3 region has 15 residues. V was pared by 6 bases and J by 1 base, with 14 bases between. This CDR3 reads CASRLRAGGTDTQYF. The CDR3 DNA follows: TGTGCCAGCAGACTCCGGGCCGGGGGCACAGATACGCAGTATTTT.

CDR3 nucleotides: TGTGCCAGCAGTATCAACCAGGGCTCTCCCCTCCACTTT. Amino acids: CASSINQGSPLHF. The chain has TRBV6-2 or TRBV6-3 and TRBJ1-6, with D maybe TRBD1 (5 bases). The CDR3 has 13 residues. The germline V gene has CDR1 MNHEY and CDR2 SVGEGT. Trimming left V 5 bases short and J 13 bases short, with 15 bases between.

J is TRBJ1-4 and V is TRBV15; the D gene is possibly TRBD1 (5 bases). Germline V gives CDR1 LNHNV, CDR2 YYDKDF (reference sequence). The CDR3 contains 15 residues. Trimming took off 5 bases at V and 7 bases at J, with 17 bases between the two ends. CDR3 nucleotides: TGTGCCACCAGCCAACGACAAGGGGATGCTGAAAAACTGTTTTTT. Protein: CATSQRQGDAEKLFF.